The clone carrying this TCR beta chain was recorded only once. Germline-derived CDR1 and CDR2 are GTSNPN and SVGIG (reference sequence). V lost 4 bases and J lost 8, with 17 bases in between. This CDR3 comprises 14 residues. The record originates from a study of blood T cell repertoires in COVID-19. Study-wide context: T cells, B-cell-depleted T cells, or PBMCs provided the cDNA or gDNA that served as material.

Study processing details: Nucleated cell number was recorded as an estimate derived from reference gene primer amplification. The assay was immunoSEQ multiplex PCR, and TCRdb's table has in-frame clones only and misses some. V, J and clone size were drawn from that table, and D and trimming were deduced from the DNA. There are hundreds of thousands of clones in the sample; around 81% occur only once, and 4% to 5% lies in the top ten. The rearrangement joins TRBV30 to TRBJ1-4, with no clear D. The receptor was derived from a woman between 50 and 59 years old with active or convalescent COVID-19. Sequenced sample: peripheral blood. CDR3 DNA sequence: TGTGCCTGGACAAGAGGAGGTCTTGGCGAAAAACTGTTTTTT. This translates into CAWTRGGLGEKLFF.